This T cell receptor (beta chain) comes out of a study of T-cell memory formation after mild COVID-19. Whole-study findings and limits: CD4/CD8 balance characterized clones contracting day 15 to 85, and CD4+ skew characterized later expanders. CD4+ contracting clones were found mainly in CM and EM, and CD8+ ones in EMRA.

About this clonotype itself: Its target is not known.

TCRdb itself ran the 5' RACE reads through MiXCR, one entry per CDR3 protein. This table holds around 80,000 distinct CDR3 sequences, 13% found once. V lost 5 bases to trimming and J lost 1 base; unmatched junction nucleotides: 5. CDR3 length equals 14 residues. From germline, CDR1 is MNHNY and CDR2 SVGAGI (reference sequence). V and J are TRBV6-6 and TRBJ2-7; 7 nucleotides align to TRBD2. Source material: PBMCs or a T cell subset sorted from them (not recorded which). This clonotype was sampled from a man between 18 and 29 years old who had mild COVID-19 (a few samples of this study predate the infection). Cell type and time point are not known. CDR3 in DNA: TGTGCCAGCAGTGCCTTCGGGGGGTCCTACGAGCAGTACGTC. This codes for CASSAFGGSYEQYV.